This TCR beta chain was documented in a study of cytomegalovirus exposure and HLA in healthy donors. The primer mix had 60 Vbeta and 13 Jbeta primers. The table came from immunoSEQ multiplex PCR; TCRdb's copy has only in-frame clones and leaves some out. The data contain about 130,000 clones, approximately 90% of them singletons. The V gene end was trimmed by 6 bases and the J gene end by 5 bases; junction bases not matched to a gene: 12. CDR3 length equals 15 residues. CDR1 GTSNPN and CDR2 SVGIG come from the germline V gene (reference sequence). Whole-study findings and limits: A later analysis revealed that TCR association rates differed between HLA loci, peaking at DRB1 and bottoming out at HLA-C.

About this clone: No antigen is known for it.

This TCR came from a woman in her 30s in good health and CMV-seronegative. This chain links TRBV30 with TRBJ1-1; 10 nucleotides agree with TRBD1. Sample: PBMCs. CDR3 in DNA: TGTGCCTGCCCCCCGGGGACAGGGGCCGATACTGAAGCTTTCTTT. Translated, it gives CACPPGTGADTEAFF.